This TCR beta chain was retrieved from a study of CD8 T cells in Susac syndrome. Study conclusions and caveats: When the CD4+ T cell repertoires of patients with Susac syndrome were examined, they did not show any clonal expansion.

On this clonotype: Its cognate antigen is unknown.

With random hexamers, reverse transcription was performed on about 0.5 to 1 ug of RNA. immunoSEQ multiplex PCR amplified TCR beta CDR3 across 54 Vbeta, 13 Jbeta. MiXCR was run by TCRdb on the immunoSEQ multiplex PCR reads, yielding one entry per CDR3 protein. The sample has 200,000 to 250,000 distinct CDR3 sequences, approximately 94% seen once. Sequencing of TCR beta covered CD8+ and CD4+ T cells obtained from blood. Through negative isolation, CD4+ and CD8+ T cells were obtained, while TEMRA cells were enriched using FACS. V was clipped by 3 bases and J by 6 bases; unmatched bases: 5. The V gene's germline CDR1 is MGHDK and CDR2 SYGVNS. This CDR3 has 14 residues.

The J gene is TRBJ2-5, the V gene TRBV25-1; TRBD2 aligns across 9 bases. Specimen: CD4+ T cells from PBMCs. This clonotype was obtained from a human donor with Susac syndrome. CDR3 in amino acids: CASSEAGGLKTQYF. CDR3 nucleotides: TGTGCCAGCAGTGAGGCGGGGGGGCTAAAGACCCAGTACTTC. Supplemented by reference TRBV25-1 and TRBJ2-5, the full variable domain reads EADIYQTPRYLVIGTGKKITLECSQTMGHDKMYWYQQDPGMELHLIHYSYGVNSTEKGDLSSESTVSRIRTEHFPLTLESARPSHTSQYLCASSEAGGLKTQYFGPGTRLLVL.